The 26 T cell receptor beta chains in this list originate from one sample, sequenced in a study of blood T cell repertoires in COVID-19. Assay used: immunoSEQ multiplex PCR; TCRdb lists only in-frame clones, some missing. This sample has some 300,000 clones; roughly 90% occur once, and the top ten carry 2.5% to 3.5%. Sequencing was carried out using PBMCs or T cells enriched from blood (not recorded which). The receptors were gathered from a woman aged 45-60 years who had been exposed to COVID-19.

This clone occurred once. This chain links TRBV29-1 with TRBJ1-1, with TRBD1 matching 11 bases. Germline loops: CDR1 SQVTM, CDR2 ANQGSEA. CDR3 length equals 14 residues. Trimming at V came to 4 bases and at J to 4 bases, leaving 5 bases not matched to a gene. CDR3 nucleotides: TGCAGCGTTGGGGCCGGGACAGGGGGCACTGAAGCTTTCTTT. Protein sequence: CSVGAGTGGTEAFF.

The rearrangement links TRBV18 to TRBJ1-3; 8 bases match TRBD1. The V segment lost 5 bases and the J segment 0 bases; nucleotides outside the gene matches: 3. Germline V gene lookup returns CDR1 KGHSH and CDR2 LQKENI. This CDR3 has 15 amino acids. The CDR3 protein is CASSTQGVSGNTIYF. The CDR3 coding sequence is TGTGCCAGCTCAACACAGGGGGTCTCTGGAAACACCATATATTTT.

The rearrangement links TRBV27 to TRBJ2-5; 9 nucleotides line up with TRBD1. The CDR3 is made up of 16 amino acids. The V gene end was trimmed by 5 bases and the J gene end by 4 bases; junction bases not matched to a gene: 11. Germline loops: CDR1 MNHEY, CDR2 SMNVEV (reference sequence). The CDR3 DNA reads TGTGCCAGCAGTCCCTGGGGACAGGGTTTTCGAGAGACCCAGTACTTC. This codes for CASSPWGQGFRETQYF.

This chain links TRBV7-8 with TRBJ1-1, with a possible D match to TRBD1 (6 bases). The germline V gene has CDR1 SGHVS and CDR2 FQNEAQ. The CDR3 spans 15 residues. Trimming pared 4 bases from V and 2 bases from J, leaving 14 bases between. Here the CDR3 DNA reads TGTGCCAGCAGCTCGGACCGGGACATAAACACTGAAGCTTTCTTT. It translates to CASSSDRDINTEAFF.

Details on this clone: Other DNA variants within this sample encode the same CDR3. This chain connects TRBV3-1 (or the pseudogene TRBV3-2) to TRBJ2-2; TRBD2 agrees at 10 bases. Germline loops: CDR1 LGHDT, CDR2 YNNKEL (reference sequence). The CDR3 has 13 residues. Trimming at V came to 6 bases and at J to 6 bases, leaving 1 base not matched to a gene. CDR3 residues: CASRAGGPGELFF. CDR3 nucleotides: TGTGCCAGCAGAGCGGGGGGGCCCGGGGAGCTGTTTTTT.

This clone was found once. The V gene is TRBV27, the J gene TRBJ2-7; tentatively, D is TRBD1 (5 bases). Per germline, CDR1 MNHEY and CDR2 SMNVEV (reference sequence). The CDR3 totals 15 residues. With 4 bases removed from V and 2 bases from J, the gap between germline ends came to 15 bases. The DNA of the CDR3 is TGTGCCAGCAGTTCTCCAGGGCGCTCCACCTACGAGCAGTACTTC. Residues: CASSSPGRSTYEQYF.

The table lists this clone with a count of one. The chain is built from TRBV18 and TRBJ2-5; perhaps TRBD2 as D (6 bases). CDR3 length: 15 residues. Trimming left V 2 bases short and J 7 bases short, with 17 bases between. Germline CDR1 and CDR2: KGHSH and LQKENI. Here the CDR3 DNA reads TGTGCCAGCTCACCATCGGACGGGAGTAAAGCGACCCAGTACTTC. The encoded protein is CASSPSDGSKATQYF.

The rearrangement links TRBV29-1 to TRBJ1-2; D is uncertain. Germline V gives CDR1 SQVTM, CDR2 ANQGSEA. CDR3 size: 13 residues. V was clipped by 2 bases and J by 1 base, with 8 bases between them. This CDR3 is CSVENQNNYGYTF. CDR3 nucleotides: TGCAGCGTTGAAAACCAGAATAACTATGGCTACACCTTC. Variable domain in full (rest from reference TRBV29-1 and TRBJ1-2): SAVISQKPSRDICQRGTSLTIQCQVDSQVTMMFWYRQQPGQSLTLIATANQGSEATYESGFVIDKFPISRPNLTFSTLTVSNMSPEDSSIYLCSVENQNNYGYTFGSGTRLTVV.

This chain joins TRBV4-1 and TRBJ1-6; D gene unclear. CDR1 MGHRA and CDR2 YSYEKL come from the germline V gene. The CDR3 is 15 residues long. The V and J ends lost 4 bases and 5 bases respectively, with 12 bases between them. CDR3 in amino acids: CASSLSSSNNSPLHF. CDR3 nucleotides: TGCGCCAGCAGCCTTTCGAGTTCCAATAATTCACCCCTCCACTTT.

The chain is built from TRBV7-6 and TRBJ2-7, with 10 bases aligning to TRBD1. With 7 bases clipped from V and 7 bases from J, the junction kept 19 bases outside the gene matches. Germline V gene data show CDR1 as SGHVS and CDR2 as FNYEAQ. CDR3 length: 17 residues. CDR3 DNA: TGTGCCAGCACCCCTCGGCGCTCGGGACAGGGGATGAAGGAGCAGTACTTC. Its translation: CASTPRRSGQGMKEQYF.

This sequence joins TRBV4-1 and TRBJ1-3, with TRBD1 as a possible D gene (6 bases). The germline CDR1 and CDR2 sequences are MGHRA and YSYEKL. There are 15 residues in the CDR3. Trimming took off 5 bases at V and 0 bases at J, with 11 bases between the two ends. DNA of the CDR3: TGCGCCAGCAGCTTACAGGGTGGCTCTGGAAACACCATATATTTT. The encoded protein is CASSLQGGSGNTIYF.

The rearrangement links TRBV28 to TRBJ2-5; D perhaps matches TRBD2 (6 bases). There are 17 residues in the CDR3. Per germline, CDR1 MDHEN and CDR2 SYDVKM. Trimming left V 2 bases short and J 0 bases short, with 16 bases between. The CDR3 loop is CASSLGRGGVYQETQYF. The CDR3 DNA sequence: TGTGCCAGCAGTTTAGGCCGTGGCGGGGTGTACCAAGAGACCCAGTACTTC.

The chain carries TRBV27 and TRBJ2-3; D call uncertain. Per the germline V gene, CDR1 is MNHEY and CDR2 is SMNVEV (reference sequence). The V and J ends lost 2 bases and 2 bases respectively, with 8 bases between them. This CDR3 region has 14 residues. CDR3 residues: CASSLTRPTDTQYF. The CDR3 DNA sequence: TGTGCCAGCAGTTTAACTCGCCCCACAGATACGCAGTATTTT.

The rearrangement uses TRBV11-2 and TRBJ2-7; D gene unclear. V was cut by 0 bases and J by 3 bases, with 6 bases left in between. Germline CDR1 SGHAT, CDR2 FQNNGV. This CDR3 has 13 residues. The CDR3 nucleotides read TGTGCCAGCAGCTTAGATCGGGTCTACGAGCAGTACTTC. This gives the protein CASSLDRVYEQYF.

As DNA, the CDR3 is TGTGCCAGCACCCTGACTTTCTACAATGAGCAGTTCTTC. It yields the protein CASTLTFYNEQFF. J is TRBJ2-1 and V is TRBV6-5; no clear D. CDR1 and CDR2 from the germline V gene are MNHEY and SVGAGI. V gave up 7 bases and J gave up 3 bases, with 10 bases separating them. The CDR3 has 13 residues.

The V gene is TRBV6-5, the J gene TRBJ2-2; 9 bases match TRBD1. Trimming cost V 9 bases and J 4 bases; bases outside gene matches: 9. Germline V lookup: CDR1 MNHEY, CDR2 SVGAGI. The CDR3 consists of 15 residues. The CDR3 bases are TGTGCCAGTCCAAAACGGGACAGGGTCACCGGGGAGCTGTTTTTT. Protein sequence: CASPKRDRVTGELFF.

The chain links TRBV3-1 (or the pseudogene TRBV3-2) to TRBJ2-1; TRBD2 matches 11 bases. This CDR3 spans 14 amino acids. Trimming took 7 bases from V and 9 from J; bases not matched to a gene: 8. Looked up from germline, CDR1 is LGHDT and CDR2 is YNNKEL (reference sequence). The CDR3 here is CASKTSGGQGEQFF. CDR3 DNA sequence: TGTGCCAGCAAAACTAGCGGGGGACAGGGTGAGCAGTTCTTC.

The table lists this clone with a count of one. The chain couples TRBV4-2 to TRBJ1-1; D possibly corresponds to TRBD1 (5 bases). This CDR3 has 15 amino acids. The V end lost 1 base, the J end lost 3 bases, and 12 bases lay between the germline ends. Germline V CDR1 and CDR2: LGHNA, YNFKEQ. CDR3 DNA sequence: TGTGCCAGCAGCCAAGGGGGCACTAAGGACACTGAAGCTTTCTTT. Translated, it gives CASSQGGTKDTEAFF.

The rearrangement joins TRBV7-9 to TRBJ2-7; 8 bases match TRBD1. In germline, CDR1 is SEHNR, CDR2 FQNEAQ (reference sequence). The length of the CDR3 is 15 residues. Trimming cost V 5 bases and J 3 bases; bases outside gene matches: 9. The CDR3 region has the DNA TGTGCCAGCAGCACGCGGACAGGGAGTCGCTACGAGCAGTACTTC. It codes for CASSTRTGSRYEQYF.

This rearrangement joins TRBV18 to TRBJ1-1; a weak D match, TRBD1 (5 bases). The CDR3 extends over 15 amino acids. CDR1 KGHSH and CDR2 LQKENI come from the germline V gene. Trimming left V 3 bases short and J 3 bases short, with 14 bases between. The CDR3 nucleotides read TGTGCCAGCTCACCCTCGGGGGTGTTGGACACTGAAGCTTTCTTT. Its protein product is CASSPSGVLDTEAFF.

V usage is TRBV27 and J usage is TRBJ2-1, with D maybe TRBD2 (6 bases). The germline gives CDR1 MNHEY, CDR2 SMNVEV (reference sequence). This CDR3 region has 14 residues. Between the trimmed V and J ends, which lost 2 bases and 8 bases, there was a span of 13 bases. CDR3 sequence: CASSLPASADEQFF. CDR3 DNA sequence: TGTGCCAGCAGTTTACCCGCTAGCGCCGATGAGCAGTTCTTC.

J is TRBJ1-2 and V is TRBV19, with 8 bases that match TRBD1. V shed 6 bases and J 7 bases; nucleotides not matched to a gene: 7. Germline CDR1 LNHDA, CDR2 SQIVND (reference sequence). CDR3 length: 13 residues. The CDR3 reads CASSRGQGPGYTF. The CDR3 nucleotides read TGTGCCAGTAGCCGAGGACAGGGCCCTGGCTACACCTTC.

This rearrangement joins TRBV11-1 to TRBJ2-3; a weak D match, TRBD1 (6 bases). CDR3 length: 16 residues. CDR1 SGHAT and CDR2 FQDESV come from the germline V gene (reference sequence). Trimming removed 6 bases at V and 4 bases at J, with 20 bases between. The CDR3 sequence: CASRRQGRTESDTQYF. The CDR3 nucleotides read TGTGCCAGCAGACGTCAGGGGCGGACCGAGTCAGATACGCAGTATTTT.

This rearrangement joins TRBV28 to TRBJ1-4; 7 positions match TRBD1. V was clipped by 6 bases and J by 5 bases; unmatched bases: 3. Germline values: CDR1 MDHEN, CDR2 SYDVKM. The CDR3 length is 13 residues. CDR3: CASRGQMNEKLFF. The CDR3 DNA is TGTGCCAGCAGGGGACAGATGAATGAAAAACTGTTTTTT.

Here the CDR3 DNA reads TGTGCCAGTATAAGGGGTTCGGGGGGTAACACTGAAGCTTTCTTT. Translation gives CASIRGSGGNTEAFF. The chain is built from TRBV19 and TRBJ1-1; the D gene is possibly TRBD1 (5 bases). The CDR3 covers 15 residues. Trimming left V 7 bases short and J 2 bases short, with 17 bases between. CDR1 is LNHDA, CDR2 SQIVND, per germline (reference sequence). Together with reference TRBV19 and TRBJ1-1, the CDR3 gives the full variable domain: DGGITQSPKYLFRKEGQNVTLSCEQNLNHDAMYWYRQDPGQGLRLIYYSQIVNDFQKGDIAEGYSVSREKKESFPLTVTSAQKNPTAFYLCASIRGSGGNTEAFFGQGTRLTVV.

This clone was recorded once. This sequence joins TRBV12-3 or TRBV12-4 and TRBJ2-7, with 10 bases identical to TRBD1. J lost 3 bases, V lost 8 bases, and 4 bases had no gene match. This CDR3 comprises 13 residues. CDR3 DNA sequence: TGTGCCAGCGGGACAGGGGCTCTCTACGAGCAGTACTTC. Its protein is CASGTGALYEQYF.